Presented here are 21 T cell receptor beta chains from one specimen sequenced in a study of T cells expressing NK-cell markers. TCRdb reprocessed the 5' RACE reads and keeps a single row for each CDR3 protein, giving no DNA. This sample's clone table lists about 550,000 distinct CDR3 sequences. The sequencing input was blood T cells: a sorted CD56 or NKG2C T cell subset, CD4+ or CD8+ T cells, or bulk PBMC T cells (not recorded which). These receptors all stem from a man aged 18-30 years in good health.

CDR3 residues: CASGLVQRRTGWYDGTEAFF. This chain links TRBV12-5 with TRBJ1-1; TCRdb indicates TRBD1, and absent DNA this call remains unverified. CDR1 and CDR2 from the germline V gene are LGHNT and FRNRAP. The length of the CDR3 is 20 residues.

CDR3 region: CASSDQWQGNTEAFF. The chain has TRBV6-1 and TRBJ1-1; the D call from TCRdb, TRBD1, cannot be confirmed without DNA. There are 15 residues in the CDR3. Germline V lookup: CDR1 MNHNS, CDR2 SASEGT.

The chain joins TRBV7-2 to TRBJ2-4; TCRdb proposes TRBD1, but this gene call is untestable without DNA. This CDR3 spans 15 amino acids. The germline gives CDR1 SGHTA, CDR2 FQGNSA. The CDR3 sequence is CASTPLPGLRYIQYF.

The CDR3 loop is CASSGSGDTQYF. The J gene is TRBJ2-3, the V gene TRBV9. Per germline, CDR1 SGDLS and CDR2 YYNGEE. This CDR3 region has 12 residues.

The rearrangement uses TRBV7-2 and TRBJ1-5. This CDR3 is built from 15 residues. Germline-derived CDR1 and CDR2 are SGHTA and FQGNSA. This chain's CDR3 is CASSLAAGQTQPQHF.

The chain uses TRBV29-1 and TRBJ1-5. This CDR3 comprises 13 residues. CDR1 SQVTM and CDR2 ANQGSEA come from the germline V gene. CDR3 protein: CSVGDWSNQPQHF.

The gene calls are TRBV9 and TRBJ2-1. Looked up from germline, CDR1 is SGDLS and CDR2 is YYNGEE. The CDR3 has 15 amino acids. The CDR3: CASSVGGGAYNEQFF.

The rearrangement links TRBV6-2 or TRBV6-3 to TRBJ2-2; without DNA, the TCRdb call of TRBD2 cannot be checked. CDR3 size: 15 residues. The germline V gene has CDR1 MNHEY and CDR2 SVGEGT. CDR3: CASSRAGGSTGELFF.

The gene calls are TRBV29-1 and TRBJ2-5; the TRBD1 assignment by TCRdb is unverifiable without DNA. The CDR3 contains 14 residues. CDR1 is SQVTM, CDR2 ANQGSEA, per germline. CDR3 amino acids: CSVGNRGHQETQYF.

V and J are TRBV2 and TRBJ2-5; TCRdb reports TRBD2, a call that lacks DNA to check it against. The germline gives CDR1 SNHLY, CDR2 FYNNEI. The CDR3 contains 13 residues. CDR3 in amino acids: CASSSSGSETQYF. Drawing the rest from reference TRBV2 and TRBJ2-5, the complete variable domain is EPEVTQTPSHQVTQMGQEVILRCVPISNHLYFYWYRQILGQKVEFLVSFYNNEISEKSEIFDDQFSVERPDGSNFTLKIRSTKLEDSAMYFCASSSSGSETQYFGPGTRLLVL.

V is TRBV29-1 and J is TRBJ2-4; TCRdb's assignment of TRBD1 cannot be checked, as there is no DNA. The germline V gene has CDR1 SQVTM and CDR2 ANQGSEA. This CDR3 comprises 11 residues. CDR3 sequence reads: CSVETGPIQYF.

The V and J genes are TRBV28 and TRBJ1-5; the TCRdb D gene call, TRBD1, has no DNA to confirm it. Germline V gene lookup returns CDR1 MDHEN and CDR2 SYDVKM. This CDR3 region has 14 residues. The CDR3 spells CASSLGGTRQPQHF.

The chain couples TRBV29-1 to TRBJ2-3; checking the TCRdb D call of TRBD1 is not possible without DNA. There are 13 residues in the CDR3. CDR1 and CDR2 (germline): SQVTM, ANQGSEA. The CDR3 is CSVAQGTPDTQYF.

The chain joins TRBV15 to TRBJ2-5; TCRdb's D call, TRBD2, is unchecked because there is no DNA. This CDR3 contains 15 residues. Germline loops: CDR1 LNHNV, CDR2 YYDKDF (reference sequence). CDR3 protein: CATSRDGAGVETQYF.

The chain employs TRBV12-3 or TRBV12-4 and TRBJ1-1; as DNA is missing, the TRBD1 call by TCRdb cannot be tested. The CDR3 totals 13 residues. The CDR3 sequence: CASRAGHLTEAFF.

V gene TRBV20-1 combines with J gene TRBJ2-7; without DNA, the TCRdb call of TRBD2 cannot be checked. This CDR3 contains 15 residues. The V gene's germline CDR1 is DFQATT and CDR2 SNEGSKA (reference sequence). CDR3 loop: CSADGLAGGSDEQYF.

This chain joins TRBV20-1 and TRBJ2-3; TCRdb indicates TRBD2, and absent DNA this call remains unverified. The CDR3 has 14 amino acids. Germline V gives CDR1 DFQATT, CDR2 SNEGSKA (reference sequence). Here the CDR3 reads CSATTGTRADTQYF.

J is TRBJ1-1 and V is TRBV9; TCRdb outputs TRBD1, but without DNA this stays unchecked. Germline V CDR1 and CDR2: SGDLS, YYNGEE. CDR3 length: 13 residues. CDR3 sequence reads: CASGGAGNTEAFF.

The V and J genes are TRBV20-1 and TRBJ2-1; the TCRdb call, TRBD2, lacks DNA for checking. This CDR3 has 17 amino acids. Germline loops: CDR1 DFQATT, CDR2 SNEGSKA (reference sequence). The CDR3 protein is CSARRERATSSYNEQFF.

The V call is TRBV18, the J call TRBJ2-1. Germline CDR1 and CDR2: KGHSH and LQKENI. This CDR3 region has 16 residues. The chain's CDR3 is CASSPPRLALNNEQFF.

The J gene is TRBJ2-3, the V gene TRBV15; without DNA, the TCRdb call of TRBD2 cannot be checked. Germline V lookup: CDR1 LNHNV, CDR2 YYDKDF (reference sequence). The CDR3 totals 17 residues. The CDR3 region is CATSRGHFGTPTDTQYF.